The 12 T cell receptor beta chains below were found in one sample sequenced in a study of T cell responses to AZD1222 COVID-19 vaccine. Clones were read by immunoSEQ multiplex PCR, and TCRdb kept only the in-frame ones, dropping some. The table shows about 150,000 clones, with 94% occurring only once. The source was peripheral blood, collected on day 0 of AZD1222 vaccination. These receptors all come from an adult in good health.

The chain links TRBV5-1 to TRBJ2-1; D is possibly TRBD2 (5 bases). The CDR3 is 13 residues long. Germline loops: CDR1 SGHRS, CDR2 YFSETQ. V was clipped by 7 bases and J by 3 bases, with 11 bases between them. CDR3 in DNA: TGCGCCAGCTCGGCGGGTGACTACAATGAGCAGTTCTTC. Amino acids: CASSAGDYNEQFF.

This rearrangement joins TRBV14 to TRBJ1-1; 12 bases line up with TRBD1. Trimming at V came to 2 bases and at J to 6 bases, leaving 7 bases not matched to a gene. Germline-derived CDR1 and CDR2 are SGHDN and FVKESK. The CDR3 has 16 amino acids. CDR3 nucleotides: TGTGCCAGCAGCCAACAGCCCGGGACAGGGGGCGCTGAAGCTTTCTTT. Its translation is CASSQQPGTGGAEAFF.

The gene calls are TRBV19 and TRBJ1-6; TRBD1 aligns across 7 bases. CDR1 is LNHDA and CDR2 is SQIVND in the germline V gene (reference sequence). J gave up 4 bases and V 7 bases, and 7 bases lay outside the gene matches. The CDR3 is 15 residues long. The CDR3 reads CASTLGQTYNSPLHF. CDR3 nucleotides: TGTGCCAGTACCCTGGGACAGACATATAATTCACCCCTCCACTTT.

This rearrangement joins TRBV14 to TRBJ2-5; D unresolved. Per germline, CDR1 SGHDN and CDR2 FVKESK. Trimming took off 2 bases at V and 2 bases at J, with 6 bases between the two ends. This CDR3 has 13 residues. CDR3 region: CASSQLSQETQYF. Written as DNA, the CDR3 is TGTGCCAGCAGCCAACTATCGCAAGAGACCCAGTACTTC.

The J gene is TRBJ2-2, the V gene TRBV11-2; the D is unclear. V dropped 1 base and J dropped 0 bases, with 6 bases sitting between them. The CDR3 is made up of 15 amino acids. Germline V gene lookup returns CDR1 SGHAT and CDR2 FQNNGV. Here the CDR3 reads CASSLVLSNTGELFF. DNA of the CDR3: TGTGCCAGCAGCTTAGTTCTCTCGAACACCGGGGAGCTGTTTTTT. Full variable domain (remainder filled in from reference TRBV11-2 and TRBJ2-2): EAGVAQSPRYKIIEKRQSVAFWCNPISGHATLYWYQQILGQGPKLLIQFQNNGVVDDSQLPKDRFSAERLKGVDSTLKIQPAKLEDSAVYLCASSLVLSNTGELFFGEGSRLTVL.

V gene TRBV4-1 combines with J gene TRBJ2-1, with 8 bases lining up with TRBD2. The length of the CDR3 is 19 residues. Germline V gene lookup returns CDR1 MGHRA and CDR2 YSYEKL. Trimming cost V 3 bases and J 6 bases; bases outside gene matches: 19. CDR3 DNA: TGCGCCAGCAGCCACCCTAGCATCCCTACTAGCGGCCGAACCAATGAGCAGTTCTTC. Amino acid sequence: CASSHPSIPTSGRTNEQFF.

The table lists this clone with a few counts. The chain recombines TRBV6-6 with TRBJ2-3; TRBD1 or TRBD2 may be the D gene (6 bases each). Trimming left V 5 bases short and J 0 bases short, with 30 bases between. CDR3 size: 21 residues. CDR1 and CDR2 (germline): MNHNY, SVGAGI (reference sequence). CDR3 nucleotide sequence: TGTGCCAGCAGTCCTAAGGTGAGGGGGGTTGTCCCCTTATCTAGCACAGATACGCAGTATTTT. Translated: CASSPKVRGVVPLSSTDTQYF.

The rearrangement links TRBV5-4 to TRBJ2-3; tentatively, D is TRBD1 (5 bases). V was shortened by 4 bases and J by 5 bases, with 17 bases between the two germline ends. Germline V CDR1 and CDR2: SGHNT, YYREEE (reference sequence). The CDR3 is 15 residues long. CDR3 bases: TGTGCCAGCAGCACCCGGGCGCAGGGTCTAGATACGCAGTATTTT. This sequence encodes CASSTRAQGLDTQYF.

CDR3 sequence (DNA): TGTGCCAGCAGTGCCACGGGACCGGATTTCTACAATGAGCAGTTCTTC. Translation gives CASSATGPDFYNEQFF. The chain links TRBV6-1 to TRBJ2-1, with D perhaps assigned TRBD1 or TRBD2 (5 bases each). There are 16 residues in the CDR3. Germline lookup yields CDR1 MNHNS and CDR2 SASEGT. V dropped 4 bases and J dropped 3 bases, with 16 bases sitting between them.

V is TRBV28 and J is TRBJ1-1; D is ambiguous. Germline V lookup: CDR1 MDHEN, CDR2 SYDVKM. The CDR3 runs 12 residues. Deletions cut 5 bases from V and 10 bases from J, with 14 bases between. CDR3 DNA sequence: TGTGCCAGCAGTCCCTTGCCAAGCCCAGCTTTCTTT. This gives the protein CASSPLPSPAFF.

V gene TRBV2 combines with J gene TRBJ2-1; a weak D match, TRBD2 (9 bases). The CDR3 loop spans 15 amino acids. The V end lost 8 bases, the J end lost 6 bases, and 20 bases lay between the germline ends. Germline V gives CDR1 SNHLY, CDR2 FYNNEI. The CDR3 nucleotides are TGTGCCAGCGAGAAGCTAGCGGGGACAGGCAATGAGCAGTTCTTC. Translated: CASEKLAGTGNEQFF.

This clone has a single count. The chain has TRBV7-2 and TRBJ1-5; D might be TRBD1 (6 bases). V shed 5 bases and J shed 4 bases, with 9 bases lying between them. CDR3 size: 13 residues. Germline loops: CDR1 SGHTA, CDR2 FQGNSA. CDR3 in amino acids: CASSHTGNQPQHF. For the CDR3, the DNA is TGTGCCAGCAGCCATACAGGGAATCAGCCCCAGCATTTT.